The 4 T cell receptor beta chains listed next were all sequenced from one sample in a study of T cell changes during pregnancy in multiple sclerosis. Data came from immunoSEQ multiplex PCR; TCRdb stores just in-frame clones and leaves some out. The sample has about 44,000 clones, 96% seen once. Here the sequenced sample was peripheral blood, taken in the second trimester of pregnancy. These receptors originate from a female donor with multiple sclerosis, enrolled in a pregnancy study.

The chain uses TRBV12-5 and TRBJ2-5, with D unclear. The CDR3 spans 15 residues. The V gene lost 2 bases and the J gene lost 4 bases, with 14 bases spanning the gap. CDR1 LGHNT and CDR2 FRNRAP come from the germline V gene. The DNA for the CDR3 is TGTGCTAGTGGTTTGTCCTTGTCTGGGCCAGAGACCCAGTACTTC. This gives the protein CASGLSLSGPETQYF.

This rearrangement joins TRBV19 to TRBJ2-7; possible D gene TRBD2, 6 bases. The CDR3 covers 15 residues. The germline CDR1 and CDR2 sequences are LNHDA and SQIVND (reference sequence). The germline V and J ends were trimmed by 3 bases and 3 bases, with 15 bases remaining between them. For the CDR3, the DNA is TGTGCCAGTAGTATTTGGGGAGGAGCGGACTACGAGCAGTACTTC. Translation: CASSIWGGADYEQYF.

This clone has only one observation. The chain recombines TRBV9 with TRBJ2-7; TRBD1 aligns across 8 bases. Unmatched junction bases numbered 1, after V lost 0 bases and J lost 2 bases. Germline lookup yields CDR1 SGDLS and CDR2 YYNGEE. The length of the CDR3 is 14 residues. The CDR3 coding sequence is TGTGCCAGCAGCGTAGGGACAGGGCCCTACGAGCAGTACTTC. Translating it yields CASSVGTGPYEQYF.

This rearrangement joins TRBV6-1 to TRBJ1-1; TRBD1 might be the D (5 bases). The CDR3 totals 14 residues. From germline, CDR1 is MNHNS and CDR2 SASEGT. The V gene lost 8 bases and the J gene lost 5 bases, with 18 bases spanning the gap. CDR3 region: CASVRQFRWTEAFF. CDR3 coding DNA: TGTGCCAGCGTCAGACAGTTCCGGTGGACTGAAGCTTTCTTT.